Listed below are T cell receptor beta chains from one sample, sequenced in a study of CD8 T cells in ankylosing spondylitis. MiXCR, run by TCRdb on the 5' RACE reads, gives a single entry per CDR3 protein. Here the sample spans under 150,000 distinct CDR3 sequences, roughly 7.7% being singletons. The sequenced sample consisted of synovial fluid, either unsorted or a sorted T cell fraction (not recorded which). The receptor set was obtained from a male donor with ankylosing spondylitis. CDR3s include the opening cysteine and the closing phenylalanine or tryptophan. The D gene is left open where the match is weak. Where a row states a size, it is once, few, many or the class of an expanded clone; other rows omit it.

J gene: TRBJ1-1
clone size: NA
V gene: TRBV11-2
D gene: NA
CDR3 protein: CASSLEAGPYTEAFF
CDR3 DNA: TGTGCCAGCAGCTTAGAGGCAGGACCCTACACTGAAGCTTTCTTT

J gene: TRBJ2-7
clone size: NA
V gene: TRBV6-1
D gene: NA
CDR3 protein: CASRRKSNYEQYF
CDR3 DNA: TGTGCCAGCAGGCGGAAATCAAACTACGAGCAGTACTTC

J gene: TRBJ1-1
clone size: many
V gene: TRBV27
D gene: NA
CDR3 protein: CASSARPVGQAFF
CDR3 DNA: TGTGCCAGCAGTGCACGGCCAGTCGGACAAGCTTTCTTT

J gene: TRBJ1-1
clone size: NA
V gene: TRBV2
D gene: TRBD1
CDR3 protein: CASRNDRGTEAFF
CDR3 DNA: TGTGCCAGCAGAAACGACAGGGGCACTGAAGCTTTCTTT

J gene: TRBJ2-7
clone size: few
V gene: TRBV2
D gene: TRBD2
CDR3 protein: CASRGLASPSYEQYF
CDR3 DNA: TGTGCCAGCAGGGGACTAGCGAGCCCCTCCTACGAGCAGTACTTC

J gene: TRBJ2-7
clone size: NA
V gene: TRBV7-9
D gene: TRBD2
CDR3 protein: CASSLANSGGPKGQYF
CDR3 DNA: TGTGCCAGCAGCTTAGCGAATAGCGGGGGGCCGAAAGGGCAGTACTTC

J gene: TRBJ1-1
clone size: NA
V gene: TRBV7-8
D gene: TRBD1
CDR3 protein: CASSLRGQGGRFSEAFF
CDR3 DNA: TGTGCCAGCAGCTTAAGAGGACAGGGAGGACGATTCTCAGAAGCTTTCTTT

J gene: TRBJ1-5
clone size: few
V gene: TRBV10-3
D gene: TRBD1
CDR3 protein: CAISDRDRVSDQPQHF
CDR3 DNA: TGTGCCATCAGTGATAGGGACAGGGTTTCCGATCAGCCCCAGCATTTT

J gene: TRBJ2-5
clone size: many
V gene: TRBV7-7
D gene: NA
CDR3 protein: CASSLNPGEETQYF
CDR3 DNA: TGTGCTAGCAGCTTAAATCCGGGGGAAGAGACCCAGTACTTC

J gene: TRBJ2-3
clone size: many
V gene: TRBV20-1
D gene: NA
CDR3 protein: CSARHPSTDTQYF
CDR3 DNA: TGCAGTGCTAGACACCCTAGCACAGATACGCAGTATTTT

J gene: TRBJ2-3
clone size: many
V gene: TRBV7-2
D gene: NA
CDR3 protein: CASSLFGGRDTQYF
CDR3 DNA: TGTGCCAGCAGCTTATTTGGGGGGAGAGATACGCAGTATTTT

J gene: TRBJ2-1
clone size: many
V gene: TRBV11-1
D gene: TRBD2
CDR3 protein: CASSQRGGFNEQFF
CDR3 DNA: TGTGCCAGCAGCCAGCGGGGGGGCTTCAATGAGCAGTTCTTC

J gene: TRBJ2-2
clone size: many
V gene: TRBV5-1
D gene: TRBD1
CDR3 protein: CASSLQAGGSGNGELFF
CDR3 DNA: TGCGCCAGCAGCCTTCAGGCAGGGGGATCCGGGAACGGGGAGCTGTTTTTT

J gene: TRBJ2-3
clone size: few
V gene: TRBV20-1
D gene: NA
CDR3 protein: CSAPLFDTQYF
CDR3 DNA: TGCAGTGCCCCCCTTTTCGATACGCAGTATTTT

J gene: TRBJ2-7
clone size: NA
V gene: TRBV5-5
D gene: NA
CDR3 protein: CASSLDPTGTSYEQYF
CDR3 DNA: TGTGCCAGCAGCTTGGATCCGACAGGGACTTCCTACGAGCAGTACTTC

J gene: TRBJ2-2
clone size: NA
V gene: TRBV11-2
D gene: NA
CDR3 protein: CASSQTGSNTGELFF
CDR3 DNA: TGTGCCAGCAGCCAGACAGGTTCGAACACCGGGGAGCTGTTTTTT

J gene: TRBJ2-3
clone size: NA
V gene: TRBV5-6
D gene: NA
CDR3 protein: CASSLVAPDTQYF
CDR3 DNA: TGTGCCAGCAGCTTGGTAGCGCCAGATACGCAGTATTTT

J gene: TRBJ2-3
clone size: few
V gene: TRBV30
D gene: NA
CDR3 protein: CAWSGTGTTAGTQYF
CDR3 DNA: TGTGCCTGGAGTGGGACAGGGACTACGGCGGGTACGCAGTATTTT

J gene: TRBJ2-5
clone size: NA
V gene: TRBV28
D gene: NA
CDR3 protein: CASSLMVEETQYF
CDR3 DNA: TGTGCCAGCAGTTTAATGGTAGAAGAGACCCAGTACTTC

J gene: TRBJ1-1
clone size: many
V gene: TRBV5-1
D gene: NA
CDR3 protein: CASSLTESEAFF
CDR3 DNA: TGCGCCAGCAGCTTGACCGAGTCTGAAGCTTTCTTT

J gene: TRBJ1-2
clone size: few
V gene: TRBV20-1
D gene: TRBD1
CDR3 protein: CSASPQGGYYGYTF
CDR3 DNA: TGCAGTGCTAGCCCCCAGGGGGGGTACTATGGCTACACCTTC

J gene: TRBJ1-1
clone size: many
V gene: TRBV20-1
D gene: NA
CDR3 protein: CSAFDGKSNTEAFF
CDR3 DNA: TGCAGTGCTTTCGACGGGAAATCGAACACTGAAGCTTTCTTT

J gene: TRBJ2-5
clone size: many
V gene: TRBV5-6
D gene: TRBD2
CDR3 protein: CASSFMTSGQYQETQYF
CDR3 DNA: TGTGCCAGCAGCTTCATGACTAGCGGCCAGTACCAAGAGACCCAGTACTTC

J gene: TRBJ1-2
clone size: once
V gene: TRBV12-3/TRBV12-4
D gene: NA
CDR3 protein: CASSLANSSPYGYTF
CDR3 DNA: TGTGCCAGCAGTTTAGCGAACAGCTCCCCCTATGGCTACACCTTC

J gene: TRBJ2-7
clone size: many
V gene: TRBV27
D gene: TRBD1
CDR3 protein: CATRRDRGSYEQYF
CDR3 DNA: TGTGCCACCCGACGGGACAGGGGTTCCTACGAGCAGTACTTC

J gene: TRBJ1-3
clone size: many
V gene: TRBV6-2/TRBV6-3
D gene: NA
CDR3 protein: CASATGSGNTIYF
CDR3 DNA: TGTGCCAGCGCCACAGGGTCTGGAAACACCATATATTTT

J gene: TRBJ2-2
clone size: few
V gene: TRBV7-2
D gene: NA
CDR3 protein: CASSSSGLATGELFF
CDR3 DNA: TGTGCCAGCAGCTCCTCGGGGCTAGCGACCGGGGAGCTGTTTTTT

J gene: TRBJ2-2
clone size: many
V gene: TRBV24-1
D gene: NA
CDR3 protein: CATSGTGPKDTGELFF
CDR3 DNA: TGTGCCACCAGTGGGACCGGGCCCAAGGACACCGGGGAGCTGTTTTTT

J gene: TRBJ1-1
clone size: once
V gene: TRBV20-1
D gene: NA
CDR3 protein: CSARVGSRNTEAFF
CDR3 DNA: TGCAGTGCTAGAGTGGGGAGTCGAAACACTGAAGCTTTCTTT

J gene: TRBJ1-1
clone size: few
V gene: TRBV20-1
D gene: NA
CDR3 protein: CSARSNTEAFF
CDR3 DNA: TGCAGTGCTAGATCGAACACTGAAGCTTTCTTT

J gene: TRBJ2-4
clone size: few
V gene: TRBV18
D gene: NA
CDR3 protein: CASSPPNSNNIQYF
CDR3 DNA: TGTGCCAGCTCACCGCCTAACTCCAACAACATTCAGTACTTC

J gene: TRBJ2-2
clone size: NA
V gene: TRBV5-1
D gene: TRBD2
CDR3 protein: CASSLVAGPTNGELFF
CDR3 DNA: TGCGCCAGCAGCTTGGTAGCGGGGCCAACCAACGGGGAGCTGTTTTTT

J gene: TRBJ1-4
clone size: many
V gene: TRBV9
D gene: NA
CDR3 protein: CASSVRGNDGEKLFF
CDR3 DNA: TGTGCCAGCAGCGTACGGGGGAACGATGGGGAAAAACTGTTTTTT

J gene: TRBJ1-5
clone size: many
V gene: TRBV27
D gene: NA
CDR3 protein: CASSSRPSTGQPQHF
CDR3 DNA: TGTGCCAGCAGTTCCCGACCTTCCACGGGTCAGCCCCAGCATTTT

J gene: TRBJ2-7
clone size: NA
V gene: TRBV7-9
D gene: TRBD1
CDR3 protein: CASSLGQPYEQYF
CDR3 DNA: TGTGCCAGCAGCTTGGGACAGCCCTACGAGCAGTACTTC

J gene: TRBJ2-1
clone size: many
V gene: TRBV7-2
D gene: NA
CDR3 protein: CAISPGSSYNEQFF
CDR3 DNA: TGTGCCATCTCACCTGGGAGCTCCTACAATGAGCAGTTCTTC

J gene: TRBJ2-5
clone size: few
V gene: TRBV15
D gene: NA
CDR3 protein: CATSRGDIQETQYF
CDR3 DNA: TGTGCCACCAGCAGAGGGGACATCCAAGAGACCCAGTACTTC

J gene: TRBJ2-1
clone size: NA
V gene: TRBV6-5
D gene: TRBD2
CDR3 protein: CASSYSIKGWEGRYNEQFF
CDR3 DNA: TGTGCCAGCAGTTACTCGATAAAGGGGTGGGAGGGCCGCTACAATGAGCAGTTCTTC

J gene: TRBJ1-1
clone size: NA
V gene: TRBV5-1
D gene: NA
CDR3 protein: CASSLAREGVTTEAFF
CDR3 DNA: TGCGCCAGCAGCTTGGCCCGGGAGGGGGTAACGACTGAAGCTTTCTTT

J gene: TRBJ2-7
clone size: many
V gene: TRBV7-9
D gene: NA
CDR3 protein: CASSLVGRGSSYEQYF
CDR3 DNA: TGTGCCAGCAGCTTAGTAGGGCGGGGATCCTCCTACGAGCAGTACTTC

J gene: TRBJ2-7
clone size: few
V gene: TRBV6-2/TRBV6-3
D gene: NA
CDR3 protein: CASQRGSSYEQYF
CDR3 DNA: TGTGCCAGCCAGAGAGGCAGCTCCTACGAGCAGTACTTC

J gene: TRBJ2-3
clone size: few
V gene: TRBV9
D gene: TRBD2
CDR3 protein: CASSVEGLSGGRDTQYF
CDR3 DNA: TGTGCCAGCAGCGTAGAGGGGTTAAGCGGGGGAAGAGATACGCAGTATTTT

J gene: TRBJ2-7
clone size: few
V gene: TRBV5-6
D gene: TRBD2
CDR3 protein: CASSLVTGLAELDSYEQYF
CDR3 DNA: TGTGCCAGCAGCTTGGTTACAGGACTAGCGGAACTGGACTCCTACGAGCAGTACTTC

J gene: TRBJ2-3
clone size: many
V gene: TRBV20-1
D gene: TRBD2
CDR3 protein: CSARAGGSADTQYF
CDR3 DNA: TGCAGTGCTAGAGCGGGAGGGTCCGCAGATACGCAGTATTTT

J gene: TRBJ1-2
clone size: many
V gene: TRBV25-1
D gene: TRBD1
CDR3 protein: CASSNRDRVNGYTF
CDR3 DNA: TGTGCCAGCAGTAACCGGGACAGGGTTAATGGCTACACCTTC

J gene: TRBJ1-2
clone size: many
V gene: TRBV30
D gene: NA
CDR3 protein: CAWSLQANYGYTF
CDR3 DNA: TGTGCCTGGAGTTTACAGGCTAACTATGGCTACACCTTC

J gene: TRBJ2-1
clone size: few
V gene: TRBV24-1
D gene: NA
CDR3 protein: CATSDFRHSYNEQFF
CDR3 DNA: TGTGCCACCAGTGATTTCCGACACTCCTACAATGAGCAGTTCTTC

J gene: TRBJ2-4
clone size: many
V gene: TRBV24-1
D gene: TRBD2
CDR3 protein: CATSDPSGGDKNIQYF
CDR3 DNA: TGTGCCACCAGTGACCCATCGGGGGGGGACAAAAACATTCAGTACTTC

J gene: TRBJ1-5
clone size: few
V gene: TRBV6-1
D gene: TRBD1
CDR3 protein: CASSRTGDTNQPQHF
CDR3 DNA: TGTGCCAGCAGTCGCACAGGGGATACCAATCAGCCCCAGCATTTT

J gene: TRBJ1-2
clone size: many
V gene: TRBV5-1
D gene: NA
CDR3 protein: CASSLDTTNYGYTF
CDR3 DNA: TGCGCCAGCAGCTTGGACACGACTAACTATGGCTACACCTTC

J gene: TRBJ2-6
clone size: NA
V gene: TRBV19
D gene: NA
CDR3 protein: CASRSILLSGANVLTF
CDR3 DNA: TGTGCCAGTAGATCGATATTGCTCTCTGGGGCCAACGTCCTGACTTTC

J gene: TRBJ1-1
clone size: NA
V gene: TRBV2
D gene: NA
CDR3 protein: CASKENTEAFF
CDR3 DNA: TGTGCCAGCAAAGAGAACACTGAAGCTTTCTTT

J gene: TRBJ2-1
clone size: many
V gene: TRBV20-1
D gene: TRBD1
CDR3 protein: CSAFDRGNEQFF
CDR3 DNA: TGCAGTGCTTTTGACAGGGGCAATGAGCAGTTCTTC